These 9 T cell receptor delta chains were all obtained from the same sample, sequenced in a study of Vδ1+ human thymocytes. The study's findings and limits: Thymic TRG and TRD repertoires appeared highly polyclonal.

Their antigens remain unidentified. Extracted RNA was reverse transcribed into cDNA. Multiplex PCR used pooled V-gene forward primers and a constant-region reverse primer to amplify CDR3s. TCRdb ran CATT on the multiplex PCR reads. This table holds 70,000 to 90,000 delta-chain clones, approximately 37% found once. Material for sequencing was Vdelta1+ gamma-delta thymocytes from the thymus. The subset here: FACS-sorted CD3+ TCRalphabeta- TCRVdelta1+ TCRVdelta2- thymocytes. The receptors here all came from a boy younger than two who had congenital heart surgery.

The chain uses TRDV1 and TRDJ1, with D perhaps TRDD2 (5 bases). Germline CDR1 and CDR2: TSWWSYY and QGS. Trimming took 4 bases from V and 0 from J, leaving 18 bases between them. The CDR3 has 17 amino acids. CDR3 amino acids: CALGGRNFPHYTDKLIF. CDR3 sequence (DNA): TGTGCTCTTGGGGGACGAAACTTCCCCCACTACACCGATAAACTCATCTTT.

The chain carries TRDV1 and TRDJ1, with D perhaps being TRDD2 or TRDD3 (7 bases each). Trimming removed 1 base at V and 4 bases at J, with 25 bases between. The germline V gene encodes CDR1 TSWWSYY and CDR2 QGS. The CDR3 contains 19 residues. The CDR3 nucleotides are TGTGCTCTTGGGGAACGGGGGTTCCTACACGAACTGGGGAACGATAAACTCATCTTT. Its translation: CALGERGFLHELGNDKLIF.

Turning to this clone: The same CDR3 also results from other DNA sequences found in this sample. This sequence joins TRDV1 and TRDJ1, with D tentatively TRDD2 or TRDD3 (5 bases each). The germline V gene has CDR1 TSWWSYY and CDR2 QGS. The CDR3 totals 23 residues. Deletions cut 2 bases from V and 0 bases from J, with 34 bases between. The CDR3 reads CALGETWQNLPLRIKTYTDKLIF. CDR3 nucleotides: TGTGCTCTTGGGGAAACATGGCAAAACCTACCCCTGCGGATAAAAACGTACACCGATAAACTCATCTTT.

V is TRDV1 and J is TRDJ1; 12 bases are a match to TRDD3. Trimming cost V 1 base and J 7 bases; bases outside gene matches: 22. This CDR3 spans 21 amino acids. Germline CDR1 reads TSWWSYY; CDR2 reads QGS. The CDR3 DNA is TGTGCTCTTGGGGAACGGCCTTCCCCCGGGGGGACTGGGGGATACCGCGGTAAACTCATCTTT. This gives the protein CALGERPSPGGTGGYRGKLIF.

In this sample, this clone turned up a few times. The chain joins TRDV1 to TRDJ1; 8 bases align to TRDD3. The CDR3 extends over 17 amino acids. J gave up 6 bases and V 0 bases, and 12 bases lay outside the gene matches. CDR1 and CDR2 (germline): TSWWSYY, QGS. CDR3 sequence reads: CALGELLTGGPRHKLIF. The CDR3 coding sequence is TGTGCTCTTGGGGAACTCTTGACTGGGGGCCCAAGGCATAAACTCATCTTT.

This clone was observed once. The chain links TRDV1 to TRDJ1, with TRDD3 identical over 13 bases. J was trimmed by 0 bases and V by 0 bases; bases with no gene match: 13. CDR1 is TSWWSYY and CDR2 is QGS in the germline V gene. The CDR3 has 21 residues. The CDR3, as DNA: TGTGCTCTTGGGGAACTCCGACTGGGGGATACGCTTTTCCGCTACACCGATAAACTCATCTTT. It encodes CALGELRLGDTLFRYTDKLIF.

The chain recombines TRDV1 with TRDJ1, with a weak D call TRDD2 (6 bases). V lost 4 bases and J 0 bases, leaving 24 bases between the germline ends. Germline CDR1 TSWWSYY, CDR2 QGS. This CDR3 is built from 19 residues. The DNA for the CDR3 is TGTGCTCTTGGGGTTCCCCGAGCTTCCTCTACCTTGTACACCGATAAACTCATCTTT. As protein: CALGVPRASSTLYTDKLIF.

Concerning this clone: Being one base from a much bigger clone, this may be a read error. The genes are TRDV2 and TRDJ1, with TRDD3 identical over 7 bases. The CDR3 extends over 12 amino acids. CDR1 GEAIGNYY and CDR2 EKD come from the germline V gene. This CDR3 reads CAVHNWGDKLIF. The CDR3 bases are TGTGCTGTGCATAACTGGGGCGATAAACTCATCTTT.

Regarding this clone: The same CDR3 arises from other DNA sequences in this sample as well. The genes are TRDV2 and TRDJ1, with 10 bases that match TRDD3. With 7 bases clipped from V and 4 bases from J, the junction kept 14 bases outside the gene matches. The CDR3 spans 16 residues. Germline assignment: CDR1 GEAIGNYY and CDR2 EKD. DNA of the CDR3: TGTGCCTGCGACCCCTTACTCTGGGGGATAAACGATAAACTCATCTTT. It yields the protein CACDPLLWGINDKLIF.